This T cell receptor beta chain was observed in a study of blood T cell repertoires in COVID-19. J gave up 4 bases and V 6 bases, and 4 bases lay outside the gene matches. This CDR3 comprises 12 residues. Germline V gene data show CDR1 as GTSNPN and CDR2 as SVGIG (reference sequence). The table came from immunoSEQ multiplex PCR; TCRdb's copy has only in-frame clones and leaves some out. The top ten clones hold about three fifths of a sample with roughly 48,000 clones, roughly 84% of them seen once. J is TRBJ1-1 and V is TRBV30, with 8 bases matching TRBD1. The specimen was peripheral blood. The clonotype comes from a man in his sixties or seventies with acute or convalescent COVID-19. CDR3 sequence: CACYDRGTEAFF. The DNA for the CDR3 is TGTGCCTGTTACGACAGGGGCACTGAAGCTTTCTTT.